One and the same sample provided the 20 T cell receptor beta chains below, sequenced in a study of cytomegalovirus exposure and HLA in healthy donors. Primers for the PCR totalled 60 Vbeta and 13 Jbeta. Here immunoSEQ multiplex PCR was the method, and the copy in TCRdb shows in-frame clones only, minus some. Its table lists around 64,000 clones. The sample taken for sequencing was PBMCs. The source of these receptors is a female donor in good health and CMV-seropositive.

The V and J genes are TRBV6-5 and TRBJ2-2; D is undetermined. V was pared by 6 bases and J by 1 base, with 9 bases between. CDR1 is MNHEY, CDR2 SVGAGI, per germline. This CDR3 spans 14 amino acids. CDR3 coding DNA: TGTGCCAGCAGCCCCTCAGGGAACACCGGGGAGCTGTTTTTT. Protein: CASSPSGNTGELFF.

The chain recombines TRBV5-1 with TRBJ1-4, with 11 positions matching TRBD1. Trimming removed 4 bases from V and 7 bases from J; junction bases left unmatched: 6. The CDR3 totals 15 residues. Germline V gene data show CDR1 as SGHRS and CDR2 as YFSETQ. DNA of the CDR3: TGCGCCAGCAGCAGGGACAGGGGGTCTTCTGAAAAACTGTTTTTT. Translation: CASSRDRGSSEKLFF.

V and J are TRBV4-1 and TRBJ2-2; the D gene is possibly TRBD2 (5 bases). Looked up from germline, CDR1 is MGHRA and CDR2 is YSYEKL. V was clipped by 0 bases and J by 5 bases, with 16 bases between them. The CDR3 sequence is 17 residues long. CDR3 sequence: CASSQDRGSSETGELFF. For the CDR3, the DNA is TGCGCCAGCAGCCAAGACCGGGGATCCTCTGAGACCGGGGAGCTGTTTTTT.

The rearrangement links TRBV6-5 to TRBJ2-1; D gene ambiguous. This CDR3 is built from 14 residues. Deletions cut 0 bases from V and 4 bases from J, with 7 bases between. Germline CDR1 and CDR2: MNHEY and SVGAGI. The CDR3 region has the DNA TGTGCCAGCAGTTACTCCTCCCTATACAATGAGCAGTTCTTC. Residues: CASSYSSLYNEQFF.

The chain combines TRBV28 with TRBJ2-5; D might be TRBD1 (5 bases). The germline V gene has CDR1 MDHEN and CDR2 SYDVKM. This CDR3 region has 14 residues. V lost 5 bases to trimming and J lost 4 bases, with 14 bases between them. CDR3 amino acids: CASSPYRQLETQYF. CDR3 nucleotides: TGTGCCAGCAGTCCGTATCGACAGTTAGAGACCCAGTACTTC.

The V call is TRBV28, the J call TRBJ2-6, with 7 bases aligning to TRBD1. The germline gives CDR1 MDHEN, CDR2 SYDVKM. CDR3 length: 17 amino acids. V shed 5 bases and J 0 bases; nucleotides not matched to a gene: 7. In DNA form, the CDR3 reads TGTGCCAGCAGTCCACAGGGGCTTCGCTCTGGGGCCAACGTCCTGACTTTC. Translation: CASSPQGLRSGANVLTF. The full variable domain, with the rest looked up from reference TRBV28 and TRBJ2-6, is DVKVTQSSRYLVKRTGEKVFLECVQDMDHENMFWYRQDPGLGLRLIYFSYDVKMKEKGDIPEGYSVSREKKERFSLILESASTNQTSMYLCASSPQGLRSGANVLTFGAGSRLTVL.

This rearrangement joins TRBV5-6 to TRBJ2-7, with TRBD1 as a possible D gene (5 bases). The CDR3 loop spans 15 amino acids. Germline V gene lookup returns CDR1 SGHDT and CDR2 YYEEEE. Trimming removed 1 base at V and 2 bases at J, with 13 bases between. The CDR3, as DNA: TGTGCCAGCAGCTTGATAAGGACAACAGCCTACGAGCAGTACTTC. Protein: CASSLIRTTAYEQYF.

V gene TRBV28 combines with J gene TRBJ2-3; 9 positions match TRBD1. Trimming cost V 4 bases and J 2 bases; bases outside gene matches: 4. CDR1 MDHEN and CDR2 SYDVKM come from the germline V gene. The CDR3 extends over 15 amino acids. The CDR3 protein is CASSSGQGHTDTQYF. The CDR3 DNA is TGTGCCAGCAGTTCCGGACAGGGGCACACAGATACGCAGTATTTT.

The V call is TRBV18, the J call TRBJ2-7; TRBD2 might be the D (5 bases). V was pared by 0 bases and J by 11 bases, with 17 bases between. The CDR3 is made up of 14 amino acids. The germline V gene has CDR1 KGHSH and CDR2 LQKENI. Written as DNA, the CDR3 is TGTGCCAGCTCACCACCGAATAGGGCCGGGAAAGAGTACTTC. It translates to CASSPPNRAGKEYF. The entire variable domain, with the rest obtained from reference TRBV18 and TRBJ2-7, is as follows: NAGVMQNPRHLVRRRGQEARLRCSPMKGHSHVYWYRQLPEEGLKFMVYLQKENIIDESGMPKERFSAEFPKEGPSILRIQQVVRGDSAAYFCASSPPNRAGKEYFGPGTRLTVT.

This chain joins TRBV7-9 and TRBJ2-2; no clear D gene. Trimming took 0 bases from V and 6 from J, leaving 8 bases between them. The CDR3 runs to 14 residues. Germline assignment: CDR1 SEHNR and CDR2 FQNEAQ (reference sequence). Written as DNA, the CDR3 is TGTGCCAGCAGCTTAGCGCAGGCGCCCGGGGAGCTGTTTTTT. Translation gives CASSLAQAPGELFF.

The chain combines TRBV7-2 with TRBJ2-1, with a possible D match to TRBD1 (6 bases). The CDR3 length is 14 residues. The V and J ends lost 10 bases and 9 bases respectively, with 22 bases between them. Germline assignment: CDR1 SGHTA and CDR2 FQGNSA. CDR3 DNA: TGTGCCATACTTCAGGGGTCGTTTCTCGGTGAGCAGTTCTTC. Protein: CAILQGSFLGEQFF.

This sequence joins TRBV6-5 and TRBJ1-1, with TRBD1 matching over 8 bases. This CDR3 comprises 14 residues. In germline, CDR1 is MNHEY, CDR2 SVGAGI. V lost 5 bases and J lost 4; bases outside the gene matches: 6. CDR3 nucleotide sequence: TGTGCCAGCAGTATGACAGGGGAGAGCACTGAAGCTTTCTTT. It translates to CASSMTGESTEAFF.

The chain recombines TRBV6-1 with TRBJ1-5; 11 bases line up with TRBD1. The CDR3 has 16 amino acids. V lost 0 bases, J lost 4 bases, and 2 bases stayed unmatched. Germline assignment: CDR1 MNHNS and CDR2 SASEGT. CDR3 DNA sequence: TGTGCCAGCAGTGAAGCGGGGACAGGGGGGAATCAGCCCCAGCATTTT. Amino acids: CASSEAGTGGNQPQHF.

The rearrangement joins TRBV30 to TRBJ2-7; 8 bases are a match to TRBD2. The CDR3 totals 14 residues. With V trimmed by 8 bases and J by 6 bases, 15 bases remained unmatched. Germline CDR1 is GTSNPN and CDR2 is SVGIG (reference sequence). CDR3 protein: CALNSGAGGPEQYF. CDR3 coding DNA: TGTGCCCTAAATTCGGGTGCGGGAGGACCCGAGCAGTACTTC. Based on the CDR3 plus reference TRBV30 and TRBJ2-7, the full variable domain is SQTIHQWPATLVQPVGSPLSLECTVEGTSNPNLYWYRQAAGRGLQLLFYSVGIGQISSEVPQNLSASRPQDRQFILSSKKLLLSDSGFYLCALNSGAGGPEQYFGPGTRLTVT.

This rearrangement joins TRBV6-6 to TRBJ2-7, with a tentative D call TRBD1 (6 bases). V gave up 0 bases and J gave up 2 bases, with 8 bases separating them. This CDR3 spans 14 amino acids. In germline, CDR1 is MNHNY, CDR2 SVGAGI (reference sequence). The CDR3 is CASSYSDRAYEQYF. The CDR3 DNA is TGTGCCAGCAGTTACTCGGACAGAGCCTACGAGCAGTACTTC.

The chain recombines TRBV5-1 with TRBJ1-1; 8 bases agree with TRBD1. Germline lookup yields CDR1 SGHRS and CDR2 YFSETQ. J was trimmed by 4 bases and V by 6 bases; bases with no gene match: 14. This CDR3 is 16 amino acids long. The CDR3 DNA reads TGCGCCAGCAACCTCCGGGACAGGAAAGGAGCCACTGAAGCTTTCTTT. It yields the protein CASNLRDRKGATEAFF.

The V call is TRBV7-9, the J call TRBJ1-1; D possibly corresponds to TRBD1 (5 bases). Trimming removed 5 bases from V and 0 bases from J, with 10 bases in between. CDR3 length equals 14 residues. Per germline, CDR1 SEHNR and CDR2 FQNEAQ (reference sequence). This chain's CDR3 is CASSGHSLNTEAFF. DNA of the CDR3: TGTGCCAGCAGCGGACATTCACTGAACACTGAAGCTTTCTTT. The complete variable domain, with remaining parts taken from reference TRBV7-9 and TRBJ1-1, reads DTGVSQNPRHKITKRGQNVTFRCDPISEHNRLYWYRQTLGQGPEFLTYFQNEAQLEKSRLLSDRFSAERPKGSFSTLEIQRTEQGDSAMYLCASSGHSLNTEAFFGQGTRLTVV.

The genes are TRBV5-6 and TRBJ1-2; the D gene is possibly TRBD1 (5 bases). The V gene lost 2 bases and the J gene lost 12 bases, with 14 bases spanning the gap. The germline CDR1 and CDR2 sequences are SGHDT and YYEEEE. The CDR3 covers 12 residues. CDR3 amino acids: CASSLVSGPNTF. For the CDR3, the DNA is TGTGCCAGCAGCTTAGTTTCAGGGCCCAACACCTTC.

CDR3 bases: TGCAGCGTTGGGACAGTCGCCTACGAGCAGTACTTC. As protein: CSVGTVAYEQYF. The chain joins TRBV29-1 to TRBJ2-7, with a possible D match to TRBD1 (6 bases). Per the germline V gene, CDR1 is SQVTM and CDR2 is ANQGSEA. This CDR3 region has 12 residues. Trimming pared 4 bases from V and 2 bases from J, leaving 9 bases between.

The CDR3: CASSLDWNNEQFF. The CDR3 DNA reads TGTGCCAGTAGTCTCGACTGGAACAATGAGCAGTTCTTC. V gene TRBV19 combines with J gene TRBJ2-1; D is ambiguous. V was trimmed by 5 bases and J by 5 bases, leaving 10 bases between them. CDR1 is LNHDA, CDR2 SQIVND, per germline (reference sequence). This CDR3 has 13 amino acids.